This T cell receptor (beta chain) was documented in a study of T cells in localized non-small cell lung cancer. Findings of the study overall: For the top 100 tumor clones, a median approximately 50 also appeared in adjacent lung. Measurement of T cell clonality placed uninvolved adjacent lung highest, above the level in tumor. Higher T cell density in the blood was associated with longer overall survival, whereas higher adjacent-lung clonality associated with shorter survival. One tumor region alone was sequenced, and heterogeneity therefore remains possible.

Remarks on this clone: What it binds is not known.

Produced via immunoSEQ multiplex PCR; TCRdb's table is partial and in-frame only. Of fewer than 40,000 clones in the sample, 93% are singletons; the top ten hold roughly 7.9%. The CDR3 totals 13 residues. Trimming cost V 0 bases and J 6 bases; bases outside gene matches: 0. Germline V gene data show CDR1 as LGHNA and CDR2 as YSLEER. The genes are TRBV4-3 and TRBJ2-3, with TRBD1 matching over 7 bases. This clonotype was sampled from a female donor of 60 years or more with stage I lung adenocarcinoma. Sequences were derived from peripheral blood, sampled before any cancer treatment. The CDR3 loop reads CASSQETGDTQYF. DNA for the CDR3: TGCGCCAGCAGCCAAGAGACAGGGGATACGCAGTATTTT.